These 28 T cell receptor beta chains were sequenced from one sample in a study of T cells in Graves' hyperthyroidism and ophthalmopathy. RNA transcripts were the template for amplifying TCR beta CDR3 regions. Primed by the HTBI set, a first-round RT-PCR was run on the TCR CDR3. TCRdb used MiXCR to reprocess the multiplex PCR reads, holding one entry per CDR3 protein. The table records about 700,000 distinct CDR3 sequences, around 15% of them present only once. The sample was blood. The source is a woman under 30 with Graves' hyperthyroidism.

This clonotype was detected only a few times. V gene TRBV7-9 combines with J gene TRBJ2-1; D is perhaps TRBD1 (5 bases). Germline V gives CDR1 SEHNR, CDR2 FQNEAQ (reference sequence). The CDR3 loop spans 16 amino acids. The V end lost 5 bases, the J end lost 0 bases, and 14 bases lay between the germline ends. The chain's CDR3 is CASSLGASSSYNEQFF. As DNA, the CDR3 is TGTGCCAGCAGCCTAGGGGCGTCTAGCTCCTACAATGAGCAGTTCTTC.

In the case of this clonotype: A read error may account for a junction end that differs from germline. The genes are TRBV2 and TRBJ2-1, with a tentative D call TRBD1 (6 bases). The length of the CDR3 is 11 residues. Germline V CDR1 and CDR2: SNHLY, FYNNEI. The CDR3: CASNEQGARFF. The DNA for the CDR3 is TGTGCCAGCAATGAACAGGGTGCGAGGTTCTTC. Full variable domain (rest looked up from reference TRBV2 and TRBJ2-1): EPEVTQTPSHQVTQMGQEVILRCVPISNHLYFYWYRQILGQKVEFLVSFYNNEISEKSEIFDDQFSVERPDGSNFTLKIRSTKLEDSAMYFCASNEQGARFFGPGTRLTVL.

Many counts were recorded for this clonotype. The rearrangement joins TRBV28 to TRBJ1-1; 9 bases align to TRBD1. Per the germline V gene, CDR1 is MDHEN and CDR2 is SYDVKM. The CDR3 extends over 17 amino acids. The V segment lost 3 bases and the J segment 3 bases; nucleotides outside the gene matches: 11. CDR3 region: CASSLSGRTGADTEAFF. In DNA form, the CDR3 reads TGTGCCAGCAGTTTGAGCGGGAGGACAGGGGCGGACACTGAAGCTTTCTTT.

This clonotype was observed a few times. The chain employs TRBV24-1 and TRBJ2-3, with D perhaps TRBD2 (5 bases). Trimming took off 1 base at V and 2 bases at J, with 12 bases between the two ends. The CDR3 consists of 16 residues. Germline CDR1 KGHDR, CDR2 SFDVKD. The DNA for the CDR3 is TGTGCCACCAGTGATTTCGGGGAATCCTACACAGATACGCAGTATTTT. Amino acid sequence: CATSDFGESYTDTQYF.

This clonotype was seen many times. The J gene is TRBJ2-3, the V gene TRBV4-3, with 7 bases fitting TRBD2. The J segment lost 0 bases and the V segment lost 4 bases, leaving 7 bases of the junction unmatched. The germline CDR1 and CDR2 sequences are LGHNA and YSLEER. CDR3 size: 16 residues. CDR3 nucleotide sequence: TGCGCCAGCAGCCCAGCGGCTAGCGGAAGCACAGATACGCAGTATTTT. This translates into CASSPAASGSTDTQYF.

V usage is TRBV12-3 or TRBV12-4 and J usage is TRBJ2-2; the match to TRBD1 covers 9 bases. The CDR3 consists of 15 residues. The V and J ends lost 4 bases and 2 bases, in that order; junction bases with no gene match: 2. Here the CDR3 reads CASSSTGGNTGELFF. CDR3 DNA: TGTGCCAGCAGTTCAACAGGGGGCAACACCGGGGAGCTGTTTTTT.

The chain uses TRBV19 and TRBJ1-5, with D perhaps TRBD1 (5 bases). V was pared by 6 bases and J by 2 bases, with 14 bases between. The CDR3 extends over 15 amino acids. Germline CDR1 and CDR2: LNHDA and SQIVND (reference sequence). CDR3 DNA: TGTGCCAGTAGGGGGGACGCGGGGGGCAATCAGCCCCAGCATTTT. Its translation: CASRGDAGGNQPQHF.

This clonotype was found many times. The V and J genes are TRBV3-1 and TRBJ2-1; no clear D gene. The germline V gene encodes CDR1 LGHDT and CDR2 YNNKEL (reference sequence). The V end lost 0 bases, the J end lost 0 bases, and 6 bases lay between the germline ends. The CDR3 runs 15 residues. CDR3 amino acids: CASSQDGISYNEQFF. CDR3 nucleotide sequence: TGTGCCAGCAGCCAAGATGGGATCTCCTACAATGAGCAGTTCTTC.

The rearrangement uses TRBV7-9 and TRBJ2-1, with TRBD2 matching over 10 bases. J was trimmed by 4 bases and V by 2 bases; bases with no gene match: 11. Germline V lookup: CDR1 SEHNR, CDR2 FQNEAQ (reference sequence). The CDR3 spans 18 residues. CDR3 sequence reads: CASSLPPLAGSRYNEQFF. The DNA for the CDR3 is TGTGCCAGCAGCTTACCCCCACTAGCGGGAAGTAGGTACAATGAGCAGTTCTTC.

This chain connects TRBV2 to TRBJ2-5; weak D call: TRBD1 (7 bases). CDR3 length: 15 amino acids. V lost 3 bases, J lost 9 bases, and 20 bases lay in between. In germline, CDR1 is SNHLY, CDR2 FYNNEI. The CDR3 protein is CASSDRGFRGEAQYF. The CDR3 DNA reads as TGTGCCAGCAGTGACAGGGGGTTTAGGGGGGAGGCCCAGTACTTC.

The rearrangement joins TRBV20-1 to TRBJ2-5; possibly TRBD2 for D (5 bases). CDR3 size: 14 residues. Trimming removed 4 bases from V and 5 bases from J, with 17 bases in between. Germline-derived CDR1 and CDR2 are DFQATT and SNEGSKA (reference sequence). This CDR3 is CSAKRASKDETQYF. In nucleotides, the CDR3 is TGCAGTGCTAAGAGGGCCTCTAAGGATGAGACCCAGTACTTC.

The rearrangement links TRBV4-1 to TRBJ2-1, with D possibly being TRBD2 (6 bases). The CDR3 runs to 15 residues. From germline, CDR1 is MGHRA and CDR2 YSYEKL. V lost 6 bases and J 3 bases, leaving 15 bases between the germline ends. As DNA, the CDR3 is TGCGCCAGCAGTTTACTAGCTTCGGTCTACAATGAGCAGTTCTTC. It codes for CASSLLASVYNEQFF.

In its sample, this clonotype was seen once. This chain uses TRBV7-9 with TRBJ2-3, with D hard to call. The V end was cut by 3 bases, the J end by 0 bases, with 10 bases between. CDR3 length equals 15 residues. From germline, CDR1 is SEHNR and CDR2 FQNEAQ (reference sequence). This CDR3 reads CASSLSSASTDTQYF. The CDR3 DNA follows: TGTGCCAGCAGCTTGAGTTCCGCTAGCACAGATACGCAGTATTTT.

This clonotype was seen only a few times. This chain uses TRBV3-1 with TRBJ2-2; D is undetermined. This CDR3 spans 11 amino acids. Trimming cost V 8 bases and J 5 bases, with 6 bases left between them. The V gene's germline CDR1 is LGHDT and CDR2 YNNKEL (reference sequence). The CDR3 nucleotides are TGTGCCAGCGGTACAACCGGGGAGCTGTTTTTT. As protein: CASGTTGELFF.

This clonotype was picked up many times. The rearrangement uses TRBV6-2 or TRBV6-3 and TRBJ2-7, with D perhaps assigned TRBD1 or TRBD2 (5 bases each). The germline V gene has CDR1 MNHEY and CDR2 SVGEGT. Trimming removed 6 bases from V and 6 bases from J, with 15 bases in between. The CDR3 is made up of 13 amino acids. The CDR3 is CASSTTGPSEQYF. As DNA, the CDR3 is TGTGCCAGCAGCACAACGGGGCCTTCCGAGCAGTACTTC.

This clonotype came up many times. The V call is TRBV9, the J call TRBJ2-7; TRBD2 matches 13 bases. The CDR3 spans 15 residues. Germline V gene data show CDR1 as SGDLS and CDR2 as YYNGEE. V lost 1 base, J lost 5 bases, and 3 bases stayed unmatched. DNA for the CDR3: TGTGCCAGCAGCGTAACCGGGACTAGCGGGAACGAGCAGTACTTC. Its protein is CASSVTGTSGNEQYF.

The chain links TRBV6-5 to TRBJ1-1, with a possible D match to TRBD1 (5 bases). The CDR3 is 16 amino acids. Germline V gene data show CDR1 as MNHEY and CDR2 as SVGAGI. Trimming left V 4 bases short and J 5 bases short, with 20 bases between. Here the CDR3 reads CASSLLGAPRGTEAFF. DNA for the CDR3: TGTGCCAGCAGTTTACTGGGAGCCCCGAGGGGTACTGAAGCTTTCTTT.

The table lists this clonotype with a count of one. The chain couples TRBV10-1 to TRBJ2-1; 10 bases fit TRBD2. The CDR3 is 17 residues long. In germline, CDR1 is WNHNN, CDR2 SYGVQD (reference sequence). The ends lost 4 bases at V and 4 bases at J; junction bases unmatched: 10. CDR3: CASSASGRAPNYNEQFF. DNA of the CDR3: TGCGCCAGCAGTGCGAGCGGGAGGGCCCCCAATTACAATGAGCAGTTCTTC.

This clonotype was detected ten times or more. This rearrangement joins TRBV11-2 to TRBJ2-7; 10 bases map to TRBD1. Germline V gene sequence: CDR1 SGHAT, CDR2 FQNNGV. With V trimmed by 0 bases and J by 1 base, 6 bases remained unmatched. The CDR3 covers 17 residues. The CDR3 DNA reads as TGTGCCAGCAGCTTAGATCGGGACAGGGGAGGATCCTACGAGCAGTACTTC. Translation: CASSLDRDRGGSYEQYF.

This clonotype was seen more than once but under ten times. This chain connects TRBV24-1 to TRBJ2-1; 11 nucleotides match TRBD2. The CDR3 has 18 amino acids. The ends lost 0 bases at V and 3 bases at J; junction bases unmatched: 6. CDR1 KGHDR and CDR2 SFDVKD come from the germline V gene. For the CDR3, the DNA is TGTGCCACCAGTGATTTGGAACTAGCGGGAGAAATCTACAATGAGCAGTTCTTC. It encodes CATSDLELAGEIYNEQFF.

This chain links TRBV6-1 with TRBJ1-1, with D uncertain. The V gene's germline CDR1 is MNHNS and CDR2 SASEGT. The V end was cut by 2 bases, the J end by 0 bases, with 4 bases between. This CDR3 is 13 amino acids long. The chain's CDR3 is CASSERLNTEAFF. The DNA of the CDR3 is TGTGCCAGCAGTGAAAGGCTGAACACTGAAGCTTTCTTT.

At least ten counts were recorded for this clonotype. This sequence joins TRBV24-1 and TRBJ1-2; 8 nucleotides agree with TRBD1. CDR1 and CDR2 (germline): KGHDR, SFDVKD. After removal of 4 bases from V and 4 bases from J, the junction contained 7 bases not matched to a gene. This CDR3 region has 15 residues. CDR3 sequence: CATSDPGQGSYGYTF. As DNA, the CDR3 is TGTGCCACCAGTGACCCCGGACAGGGAAGCTATGGCTACACCTTC.

This chain uses TRBV24-1 with TRBJ2-7; no firm D call. The CDR3 loop spans 14 amino acids. Germline CDR1 KGHDR, CDR2 SFDVKD. The ends were cut back, 3 bases at V and 5 bases at J, with 13 bases in the middle. The CDR3 coding sequence is TGTGCCACCAGTGATCCGGGTACCCCTGACGAGCAGTACTTC. It translates to CATSDPGTPDEQYF.

This clonotype came up a few times. The chain carries TRBV12-3 or TRBV12-4 and TRBJ2-2, with D perhaps matching TRBD1 (5 bases). The CDR3 is made up of 15 amino acids. V was cut by 4 bases and J by 7 bases, with 16 bases left in between. The chain's CDR3 is CASSSESPGYGELFF. The DNA of the CDR3 is TGTGCCAGCAGTTCAGAGTCCCCAGGGTACGGGGAGCTGTTTTTT.

V is TRBV7-2 and J is TRBJ2-3; TRBD2 aligns across 11 bases. The CDR3 runs 16 residues. Germline CDR1 and CDR2: SGHTA and FQGNSA. Trimming took 6 bases from V and 6 from J; bases not matched to a gene: 11. The CDR3 sequence: CASSLLAGGHTDTQYF. As DNA, the CDR3 is TGTGCCAGCAGTTTATTAGCGGGAGGGCATACGGATACGCAGTATTTT.

The sample holds a few counts of this clonotype. The V and J genes are TRBV6-1 and TRBJ1-1; no clear D gene. V gave up 8 bases and J gave up 0 bases, with 16 bases separating them. The CDR3 loop spans 15 amino acids. Germline assignment: CDR1 MNHNS and CDR2 SASEGT. The CDR3 spells CASRGSGKMNTEAFF. DNA of the CDR3: TGTGCCAGCCGGGGTTCTGGCAAAATGAACACTGAAGCTTTCTTT.

This clonotype was counted many times. The gene calls are TRBV11-2 and TRBJ2-7; either TRBD1 or TRBD2 may fit D (5 bases each). The V gene lost 3 bases and the J gene lost 3 bases, with 15 bases spanning the gap. The CDR3 totals 15 residues. Germline CDR1 is SGHAT and CDR2 is FQNNGV. The CDR3 is CASSFGAETVYEQYF. CDR3 DNA sequence: TGTGCCAGCAGCTTTGGAGCGGAGACAGTCTACGAGCAGTACTTC.

V is TRBV7-9 and J is TRBJ2-1; D is unresolved. The DNA end is more similar to TRBJ2-7, so the J call may be wrong. The CDR3 runs to 13 residues. Per germline, CDR1 SEHNR and CDR2 FQNEAQ (reference sequence). The CDR3 DNA reads as TGTGCCAGCAGCCGGAGCAGGAGATACGAGCAGTACTTC. Translation: CASSRSRRYEQYF.